A selection of T cell receptor beta chains follows, all from one sample in a study of Tregs in tolerant kidney transplant recipients. The data were produced by immunoSEQ multiplex PCR, yet TCRdb's version contains in-frame clones alone and is incomplete. The table lists roughly 66,000 clones, just under 95% of them singletons, with roughly 9.8% in the top ten. The input for sequencing was CD8+ T cells from blood, taken before the transplant. Receptors originate from a human donor who received a combined kidney and bone marrow transplant. The CDR3 runs from the conserved cysteine through the conserved F or W. The order of the fields is clone size, V gene, D gene, J gene, CDR3 DNA, CDR3 protein. The D gene is left open where the match is weak. Part of the rows lack a size; the others show once, few, many or a class for expanded clones.

>NA|TRBV15|TRBD1|TRBJ2-5
TGTGCCACCAGCTCGGACAGGTTGCAAGAGACCCAGTACTTC
CATSSDRLQETQYF
>NA|TRBV5-6|NA|TRBJ2-2
TGTGCCAGCAGCTTGGGAGGACAGATGGAGTTGTTTTTT
CASSLGGQMELFF
>NA|TRBV7-9|NA|TRBJ2-7
TGTGCCTGCAGCCATGTGAGTCCGGGAGACGAGCAGTACTTC
CACSHVSPGDEQYF
>NA|TRBV7-3|TRBD1|TRBJ2-2
TGTGCCAGCAGCCCTAGACAGGGGCACACCGGGGAGCTGTTTTTT
CASSPRQGHTGELFF
>NA|TRBV7-8|NA|TRBJ2-7
TGTGCCAGCAGTCTAGCTTACGCGGGAACCTCCGCTTTGTCTTACGAGCAGTACTTC
CASSLAYAGTSALSYEQYF
>NA|TRBV4-1|NA|TRBJ1-5
TGCGCCAGCAGCCAACCGGACTTATGGCAGCCCCAGCATTTT
CASSQPDLWQPQHF
>NA|TRBV5-6|NA|TRBJ2-3
TGTGCCAGCAGCTTGGCCGGGTGGGATACGCAGTATTTT
CASSLAGWDTQYF
>NA|TRBV13|TRBD1|TRBJ1-2
TGTGCCAGCAGCGAGGGGACAGGGTTCCCAATAGCTAACTATGGCTACACCTTC
CASSEGTGFPIANYGYTF
>once|TRBV5-6|NA|TRBJ1-5
TGTGCCAGCAGCCCCGGCGCGGGGAATCAGCCCCAGCATTTT
CASSPGAGNQPQHF
>NA|TRBV27|NA|TRBJ2-3
TGTGCCAGCAGTGTCGGGGGAAGCACAGATACGCAGTATTTT
CASSVGGSTDTQYF
>NA|TRBV11-2|NA|TRBJ1-2
TGTGCCAGCAGCTTACTGGCAGGGATCTATGGCTACACCTTC
CASSLLAGIYGYTF
>NA|TRBV13|NA|TRBJ2-7
TGTGCCAGCAGCTTAGGAGGCTTGGACAGCCTATCCTACGAGCAGTACTTC
CASSLGGLDSLSYEQYF
>NA|TRBV7-9|NA|TRBJ2-7
TGTGCCAGCAGCCCGGCAGGGACAAGGAGCTCCTACGAGCAGTACTTC
CASSPAGTRSSYEQYF
>NA|TRBV6-4|NA|TRBJ2-3
TGTGCCAGCAGTGTTACCGGGGGATCAGATACGCAGTATTTT
CASSVTGGSDTQYF
>NA|TRBV18|NA|TRBJ1-3
TGTGCCACCGAGGAGCCCCGAAACACCATATATTTT
CATEEPRNTIYF